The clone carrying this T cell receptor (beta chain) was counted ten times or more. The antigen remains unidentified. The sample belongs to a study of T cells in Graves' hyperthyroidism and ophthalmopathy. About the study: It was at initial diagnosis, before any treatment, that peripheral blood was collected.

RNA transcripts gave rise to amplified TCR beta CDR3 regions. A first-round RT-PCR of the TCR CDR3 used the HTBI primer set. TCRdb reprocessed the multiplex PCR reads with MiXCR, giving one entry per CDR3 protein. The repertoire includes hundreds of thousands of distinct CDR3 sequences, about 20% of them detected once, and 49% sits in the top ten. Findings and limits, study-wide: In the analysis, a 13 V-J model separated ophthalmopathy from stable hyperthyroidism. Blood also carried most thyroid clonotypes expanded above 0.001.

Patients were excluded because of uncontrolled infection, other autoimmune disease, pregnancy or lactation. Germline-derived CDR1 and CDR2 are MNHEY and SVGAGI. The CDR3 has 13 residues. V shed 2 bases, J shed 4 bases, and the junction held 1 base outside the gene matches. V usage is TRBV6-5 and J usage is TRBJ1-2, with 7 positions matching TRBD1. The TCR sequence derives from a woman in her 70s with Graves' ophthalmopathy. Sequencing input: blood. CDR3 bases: TGTGCCAGCAGTTACCCAGGGGGCTATGGCTACACCTTC. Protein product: CASSYPGGYGYTF.